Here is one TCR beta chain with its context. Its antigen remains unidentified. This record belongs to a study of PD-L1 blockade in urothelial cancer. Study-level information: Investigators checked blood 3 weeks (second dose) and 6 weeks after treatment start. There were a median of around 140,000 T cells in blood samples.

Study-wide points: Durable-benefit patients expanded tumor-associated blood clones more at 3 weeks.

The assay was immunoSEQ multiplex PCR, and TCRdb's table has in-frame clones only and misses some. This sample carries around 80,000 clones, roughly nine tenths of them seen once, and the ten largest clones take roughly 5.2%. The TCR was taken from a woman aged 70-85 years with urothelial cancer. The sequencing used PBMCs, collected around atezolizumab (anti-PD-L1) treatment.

CDR3 coding DNA: TGTGCCAGCGACAAAGGGGGGACAGGGGGCAACTATGGCTACACCTTC. Residues: CASDKGGTGGNYGYTF. V usage is TRBV10-3 and J usage is TRBJ1-2, with TRBD1 identical over 12 bases. Germline V CDR1 and CDR2: ENHRY, SYGVKD. The V gene end was trimmed by 10 bases and the J gene end by 2 bases; junction bases not matched to a gene: 11. The CDR3 has 16 amino acids.